This record looks at one T cell receptor (beta chain) sequence and its context. Antigen specificity is unknown. These data originate in a study of blood T cells in healthy people across ages. The authors ran a second PCR of 7 to 11 cycles using a sample-barcoded 5' primer and a J-beta primer mix. Each of the cDNA molecules was tagged by a template-switch adaptor with 12 random nucleotides. Via MiXCR, TCRdb re-called the 5' RACE reads, giving one row per CDR3 protein. In the table there are hundreds of thousands of distinct CDR3 sequences, 20% to 25% of which are singletons. The CDR3 runs 13 residues. The V gene lost 4 bases and the J gene lost 5 bases, with 14 bases spanning the gap. Germline V gives CDR1 SQVTM, CDR2 ANQGSEA. Study-level points and caveats: While age rose, TCR beta diversity per million T cells dropped in a roughly linear way. Diversity estimated from one million T cells was considered an underestimate.

Donors ranged from about 6 to 95 years old and were healthy Caucasians in Russia. The clonotype comes from a man aged 65 to 85 in good health. The chain links TRBV29-1 to TRBJ2-5; D is perhaps TRBD1 (6 bases). Sequencing used blood. The CDR3 sequence is CSVGYRRGETQYF. DNA of the CDR3: TGCAGCGTTGGGTACCGAAGGGGGGAGACCCAGTACTTC. The full variable domain, with the rest looked up from reference TRBV29-1 and TRBJ2-5, is SAVISQKPSRDICQRGTSLTIQCQVDSQVTMMFWYRQQPGQSLTLIATANQGSEATYESGFVIDKFPISRPNLTFSTLTVSNMSPEDSSIYLCSVGYRRGETQYFGPGTRLLVL.